This TCR beta chain appears in the sequencing data of a study of cytomegalovirus exposure and HLA in healthy donors. Overall study results and limits: In a later analysis, TCR beta V- and J-gene trimming showed a link to a missense DCLRE1C variant.

V gave up 8 bases and J gave up 3 bases, with 11 bases separating them. This CDR3 is 12 amino acids long. Germline assignment: CDR1 SEHNR and CDR2 FQNEAQ (reference sequence). PCR was performed using 60 Vbeta and 13 Jbeta primers. The data were produced by immunoSEQ multiplex PCR, yet TCRdb's version contains in-frame clones alone and is incomplete. The table records 90,000 to 110,000 clones, approximately 70% of them present only once. A remark on this clone: What it recognizes is unknown.

Input material: PBMCs. The sequence came from a man aged 40-50 years in good health and CMV-seronegative. The V and J genes are TRBV7-9 and TRBJ2-7; D perhaps matches TRBD2 (5 bases). The CDR3 DNA reads TGTGCCAGCGGGGAGTTGGACTACGAGCAGTACTTC. This gives the protein CASGELDYEQYF.